This T cell receptor (beta chain) derives from a study of blood T cell repertoires in COVID-19. Study information: Sources were T cells, B-cell-depleted T cells, or PBMCs; the material itself was cDNA or gDNA.

Germline-derived CDR1 and CDR2 are LGHDT and YNNKEL (reference sequence). The V and J ends lost 6 bases and 7 bases, in that order; junction bases with no gene match: 16. CDR3 size: 17 residues. Original data processing: The assay estimated nucleated cells by amplifying reference gene primers. Using immunoSEQ multiplex PCR, the repertoire was profiled, and TCRdb retains in-frame clones only, with some absent. D and trimming were read from the DNA, whereas the V and J calls and clone size are those reported in that table. The data hold 450,000 to 600,000 clones, with about 90% observed a single time. What was sequenced was PBMCs or T cells enriched from blood (not recorded which). The chain couples TRBV3-1 (or the pseudogene TRBV3-2) to TRBJ2-1; 9 bases agree with TRBD2. The receptor was isolated from a woman aged 18-29 years who had recovered from COVID-19. The CDR3 spells CASRTSLAGSLGNEQFF. The CDR3 DNA sequence: TGTGCCAGCAGGACTTCTCTAGCGGGGAGTTTGGGGAATGAGCAGTTCTTC.